The 17 T cell receptor beta chains below come from one sample, sequenced in a study of cytomegalovirus exposure and HLA in healthy donors (TCRdb year 2017). The library was built by means of the immunoSEQ multiplex PCR assay. TCRdb carries this immuneACCESS record with in-frame sequences only. Its versions omit some clonotypes, under half of them owing to an unresolved V gene in the studies checked, with the rest unexplained. The sample records 45,000 to 65,000 clones, 90% to 95% of which are singletons. The ten largest clonotypes hold 1.7% of the sample. Sequencing was carried out using PBMCs. These receptors all come from a woman between 18 and 29 years old in good health and CMV-seropositive.

The J gene is TRBJ1-6, the V gene TRBV5-5; 8 positions match TRBD1. CDR3 size: 16 residues. Germline CDR1 is SGHKS and CDR2 is YYEKEE (reference sequence). The trim removed 0 bases at V and 6 bases at J, leaving 5 bases unmatched. Here the CDR3 DNA reads TGTGCCAGCAGCTTGGAACCGGGACAGGTTAATTCACCCCTCCACTTT. This sequence encodes CASSLEPGQVNSPLHF.

This chain uses TRBV12-5 with TRBJ2-3, with 8 bases identical to TRBD2. Germline trimming cut 3 bases from V and 0 bases from J; bases unmatched to any gene: 2. CDR3 size: 15 residues. CDR1 and CDR2 from the germline V gene are LGHNT and FRNRAP. The CDR3 bases are TGTGCTAGTGGTTTATTAGCGGGAAGCACAGATACGCAGTATTTT. Amino acids: CASGLLAGSTDTQYF.

The J gene is TRBJ2-2, the V gene TRBV28, with no clear D. Trimming shortened V by 3 bases and J by 3 bases, and 8 bases separated the two germline ends. This CDR3 has 14 amino acids. Germline values: CDR1 MDHEN, CDR2 SYDVKM. The CDR3 spells CASSFGRYTGELFF. The CDR3 nucleotides are TGTGCCAGCAGTTTCGGTCGGTACACCGGGGAGCTGTTTTTT.

The rearrangement joins TRBV11-2 to TRBJ1-1; the match to TRBD1 covers 7 bases. The junction had 14 bases not matched to a gene; V was cut back by 2 bases and J by 5 bases. The CDR3 totals 17 residues. CDR1 and CDR2 (germline): SGHAT, FQNNGV. CDR3 nucleotide sequence: TGTGCCAGCAGCTTAAGGCTTCTAGAGACAGGGAGTACTGAAGCTTTCTTT. Translation: CASSLRLLETGSTEAFF. Variable domain in full (rest from reference TRBV11-2 and TRBJ1-1): EAGVAQSPRYKIIEKRQSVAFWCNPISGHATLYWYQQILGQGPKLLIQFQNNGVVDDSQLPKDRFSAERLKGVDSTLKIQPAKLEDSAVYLCASSLRLLETGSTEAFFGQGTRLTVV.

The chain links TRBV30 to TRBJ1-1; 10 bases match TRBD1. CDR1 GTSNPN and CDR2 SVGIG come from the germline V gene (reference sequence). The CDR3 runs to 14 residues. The junction had 7 bases not matched to a gene; V was cut back by 1 base and J by 8 bases. The CDR3 nucleotides are TGTGCCTGGAGTGCCTGGACAGGGGGGGCGGAAGCTTTCTTT. This translates into CAWSAWTGGAEAFF.

The rearrangement links TRBV19 to TRBJ2-1; TRBD2 matches 8 bases. Germline-derived CDR1 and CDR2 are LNHDA and SQIVND (reference sequence). Trimming took 3 bases from V and 0 from J; bases not matched to a gene: 7. CDR3 length: 17 amino acids. The CDR3 region is CASSIGFSGVSYNEQFF. CDR3 DNA: TGTGCCAGTAGTATCGGGTTTAGCGGGGTCTCCTACAATGAGCAGTTCTTC.

The CDR3 reads CASSRETGIYEQYF. As DNA, the CDR3 is TGTGCCAGCAGCCGGGAGACAGGGATCTACGAGCAGTACTTC. V usage is TRBV7-6 and J usage is TRBJ2-7, with D perhaps matching TRBD1 (7 bases). The CDR3 is 14 residues long. Trimming took off 5 bases at V and 3 bases at J, with 14 bases between the two ends. Germline CDR1 is SGHVS and CDR2 is FNYEAQ.

The CDR3 is CASSQGAAGGGYGYTF. The DNA for the CDR3 is TGTGCCAGCAGCCAAGGAGCGGCAGGGGGCGGCTATGGCTACACCTTC. The chain is built from TRBV14 and TRBJ1-2; the match to TRBD1 covers 8 bases. This CDR3 has 16 amino acids. V shed 1 base and J 4 bases; nucleotides not matched to a gene: 8. Germline CDR1 SGHDN, CDR2 FVKESK.

The chain recombines TRBV11-2 with TRBJ2-2; unclear D gene. This CDR3 is built from 15 residues. V was cut by 2 bases and J by 4 bases, with 11 bases left in between. Germline-derived CDR1 and CDR2 are SGHAT and FQNNGV. In nucleotides, the CDR3 is TGTGCCAGCAGCTTAAACATAAGATCCACCGGGGAGCTGTTTTTT. This gives the protein CASSLNIRSTGELFF.

V is TRBV6-1 and J is TRBJ1-6, with TRBD1 as a possible D gene (6 bases). V was cut by 11 bases and J by 2 bases, with 13 bases left in between. Germline CDR1 MNHNS, CDR2 SASEGT. The CDR3 is made up of 14 amino acids. The CDR3 spells CAVHGTTYNSPLHF. DNA of the CDR3: TGTGCCGTACATGGGACAACCTATAATTCACCCCTCCACTTT.

V gene TRBV5-1 combines with J gene TRBJ1-6; D remains ambiguous. CDR1 and CDR2 from the germline V gene are SGHRS and YFSETQ. Trimming took 1 base from V and 0 from J, leaving 20 bases between them. There are 20 residues in the CDR3. DNA of the CDR3: TGCGCCAGCAGCTTGATACCGGGGATCGACATGAGCTCCTATAATTCACCCCTCCACTTT. Encoded protein: CASSLIPGIDMSSYNSPLHF.

The CDR3 reads CASSWTGSTDTQYF. The CDR3, as DNA: TGTGCCAGCAGCTGGACGGGAAGCACAGATACGCAGTATTTT. The J gene is TRBJ2-3, the V gene TRBV11-2; tentatively, D is TRBD2 (5 bases). Trimming cost V 4 bases and J 0 bases, with 8 bases left between them. The CDR3 loop spans 14 amino acids. Germline-derived CDR1 and CDR2 are SGHAT and FQNNGV.

The rearrangement uses TRBV6-1 and TRBJ2-7; the D gene is possibly TRBD2 (6 bases). This CDR3 comprises 12 residues. Looked up from germline, CDR1 is MNHNS and CDR2 is SASEGT. The V and J ends lost 8 bases and 5 bases respectively, with 13 bases between them. The CDR3 spells CASPGGLDEQYF. The CDR3 DNA reads TGTGCCAGCCCTGGGGGGTTAGACGAGCAGTACTTC.

In this sample, this clone turned up once. The chain employs TRBV4-1 and TRBJ1-4; no clear D. V was shortened by 1 base and J by 4 bases, with 13 bases between the two germline ends. The CDR3 has 16 residues. Germline values: CDR1 MGHRA, CDR2 YSYEKL. The CDR3 sequence is CASSQAPGNDNEKLFF. CDR3 coding DNA: TGCGCCAGCAGCCAAGCCCCCGGGAATGATAATGAAAAACTGTTTTTT.

The V gene is TRBV28, the J gene TRBJ2-7; 9 nucleotides align to TRBD1. There are 16 residues in the CDR3. J was trimmed by 2 bases and V by 6 bases; bases with no gene match: 11. Germline V lookup: CDR1 MDHEN, CDR2 SYDVKM. The chain's CDR3 is CASSVLEGQGAYEQYF. Here the CDR3 DNA reads TGTGCCAGCAGCGTCCTAGAGGGACAGGGTGCCTACGAGCAGTACTTC.

V gene TRBV7-9 combines with J gene TRBJ2-1; D gene unclear. The V end was cut by 1 base, the J end by 7 bases, with 8 bases between. This CDR3 has 13 amino acids. Looked up from germline, CDR1 is SEHNR and CDR2 is FQNEAQ (reference sequence). CDR3 sequence: CASSLVGANEQFF. DNA of the CDR3: TGTGCCAGCAGCTTAGTCGGTGCTAATGAGCAGTTCTTC.

The V and J genes are TRBV29-1 and TRBJ2-1; TRBD1 might be the D (6 bases). CDR3 size: 11 residues. V was cut by 6 bases and J by 5 bases, with 8 bases left in between. CDR1 SQVTM and CDR2 ANQGSEA come from the germline V gene. DNA of the CDR3: TGCAGCGTCTGGACAGACAATGAGCAGTTCTTC. It encodes CSVWTDNEQFF.